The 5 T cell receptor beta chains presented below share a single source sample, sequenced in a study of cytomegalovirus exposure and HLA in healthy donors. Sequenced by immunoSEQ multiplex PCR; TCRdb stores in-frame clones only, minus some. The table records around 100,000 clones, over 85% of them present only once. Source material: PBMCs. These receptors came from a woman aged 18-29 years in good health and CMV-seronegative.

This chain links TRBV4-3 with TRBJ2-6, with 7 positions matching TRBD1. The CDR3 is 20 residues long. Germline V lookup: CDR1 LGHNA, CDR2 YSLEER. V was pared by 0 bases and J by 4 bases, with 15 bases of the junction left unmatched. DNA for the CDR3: TGCGCCAGCAGCCAAGACCGAGGGGGCCTGTCTGGGGCCGGGGCCAACGTCCTGACTTTC. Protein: CASSQDRGGLSGAGANVLTF.

This CDR3 reads CASRDRANEEKLFF. CDR3 DNA: TGTGCCAGCAGAGACAGGGCGAATGAAGAAAAACTGTTTTTT. The chain couples TRBV5-6 to TRBJ1-4, with 7 bases identical to TRBD1. CDR1 SGHDT and CDR2 YYEEEE come from the germline V gene. V gave up 5 bases and J gave up 8 bases; unmatched junction bases: 9. This CDR3 contains 14 residues.

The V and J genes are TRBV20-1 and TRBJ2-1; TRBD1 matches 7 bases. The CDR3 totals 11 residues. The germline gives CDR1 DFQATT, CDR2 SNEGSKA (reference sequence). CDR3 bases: TGCAAAGGGGACAGAAACAATGAGCAGTTCTTC. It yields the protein CKGDRNNEQFF.

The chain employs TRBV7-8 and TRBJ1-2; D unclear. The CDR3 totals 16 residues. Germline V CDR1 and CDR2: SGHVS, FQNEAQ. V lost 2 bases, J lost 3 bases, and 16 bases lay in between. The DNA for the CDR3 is TGTGCCAGCAGCTTATACTTCTCCACCGAACACTATGGCTACACCTTC. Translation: CASSLYFSTEHYGYTF.

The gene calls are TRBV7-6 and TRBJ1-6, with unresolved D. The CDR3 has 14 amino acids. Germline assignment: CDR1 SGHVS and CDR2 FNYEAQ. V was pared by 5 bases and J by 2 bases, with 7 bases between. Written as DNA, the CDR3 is TGTGCCAGCAGCAGCGAGACCTATAATTCACCCCTCCACTTT. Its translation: CASSSETYNSPLHF.